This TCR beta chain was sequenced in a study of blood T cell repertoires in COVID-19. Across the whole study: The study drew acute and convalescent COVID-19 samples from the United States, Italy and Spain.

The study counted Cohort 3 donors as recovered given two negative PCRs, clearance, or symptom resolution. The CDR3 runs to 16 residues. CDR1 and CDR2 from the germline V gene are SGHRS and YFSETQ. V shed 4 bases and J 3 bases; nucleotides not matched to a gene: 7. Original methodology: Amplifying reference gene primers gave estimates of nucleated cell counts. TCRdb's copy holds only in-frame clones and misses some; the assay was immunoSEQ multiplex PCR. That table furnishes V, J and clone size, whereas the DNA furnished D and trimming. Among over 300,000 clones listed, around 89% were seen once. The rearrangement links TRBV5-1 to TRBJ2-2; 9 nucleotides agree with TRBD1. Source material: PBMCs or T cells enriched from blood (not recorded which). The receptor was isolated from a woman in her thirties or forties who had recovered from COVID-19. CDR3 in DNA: TGCGCCAGCAGCCCCGACAGGGGGGGCGACACCGGGGAGCTGTTTTTT. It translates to CASSPDRGGDTGELFF.